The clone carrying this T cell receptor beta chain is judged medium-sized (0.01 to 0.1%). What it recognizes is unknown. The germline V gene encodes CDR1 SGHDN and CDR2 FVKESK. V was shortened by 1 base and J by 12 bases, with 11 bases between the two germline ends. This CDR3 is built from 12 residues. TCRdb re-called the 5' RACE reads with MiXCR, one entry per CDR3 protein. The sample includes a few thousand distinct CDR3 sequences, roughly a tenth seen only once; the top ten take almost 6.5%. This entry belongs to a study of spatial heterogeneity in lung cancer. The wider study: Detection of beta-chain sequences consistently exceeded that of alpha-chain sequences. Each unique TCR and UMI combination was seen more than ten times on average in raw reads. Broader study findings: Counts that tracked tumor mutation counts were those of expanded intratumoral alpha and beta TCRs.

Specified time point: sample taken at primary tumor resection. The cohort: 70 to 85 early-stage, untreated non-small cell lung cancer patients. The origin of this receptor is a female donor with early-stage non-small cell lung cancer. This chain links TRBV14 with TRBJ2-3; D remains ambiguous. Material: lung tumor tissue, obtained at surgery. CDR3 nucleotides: TGTGCCAGCAGCCAAGTCGTGGCAGCCCAGTATTTT. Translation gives CASSQVVAAQYF.